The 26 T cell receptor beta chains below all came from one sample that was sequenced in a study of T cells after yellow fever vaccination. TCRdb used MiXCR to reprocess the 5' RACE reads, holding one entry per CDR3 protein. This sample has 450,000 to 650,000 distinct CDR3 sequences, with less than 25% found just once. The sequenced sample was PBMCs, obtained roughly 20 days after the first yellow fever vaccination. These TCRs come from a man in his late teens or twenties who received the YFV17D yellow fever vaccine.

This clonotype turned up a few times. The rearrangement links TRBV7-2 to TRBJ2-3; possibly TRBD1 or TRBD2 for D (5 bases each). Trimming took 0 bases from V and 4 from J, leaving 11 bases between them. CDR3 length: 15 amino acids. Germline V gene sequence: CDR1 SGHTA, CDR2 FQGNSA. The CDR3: CASSLASGRADTQYF. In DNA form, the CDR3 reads TGTGCCAGCAGCTTAGCGTCGGGGCGCGCAGATACGCAGTATTTT. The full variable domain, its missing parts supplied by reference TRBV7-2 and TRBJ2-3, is GAGVSQSPSNKVTEKGKDVELRCDPISGHTALYWYRQSLGQGLEFLIYFQGNSAPDKSGLPSDRFSAERTGGSVSTLTIQRTQQEDSAVYLCASSLASGRADTQYFGPGTRLTVL.

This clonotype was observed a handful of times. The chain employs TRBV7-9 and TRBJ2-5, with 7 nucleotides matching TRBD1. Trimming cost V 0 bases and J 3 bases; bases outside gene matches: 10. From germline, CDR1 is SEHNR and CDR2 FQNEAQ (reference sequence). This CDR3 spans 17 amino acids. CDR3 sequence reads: CASSLAETGNAKETQYF. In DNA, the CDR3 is TGTGCCAGCAGCTTAGCGGAGACAGGGAACGCAAAAGAGACCCAGTACTTC.

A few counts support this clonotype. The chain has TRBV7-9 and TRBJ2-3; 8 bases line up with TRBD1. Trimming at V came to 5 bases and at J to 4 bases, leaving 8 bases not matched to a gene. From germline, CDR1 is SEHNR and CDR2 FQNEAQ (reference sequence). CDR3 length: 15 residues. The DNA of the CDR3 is TGTGCCAGCAGCATCCGGACAGGGCGGGCAGATACGCAGTATTTT. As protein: CASSIRTGRADTQYF.

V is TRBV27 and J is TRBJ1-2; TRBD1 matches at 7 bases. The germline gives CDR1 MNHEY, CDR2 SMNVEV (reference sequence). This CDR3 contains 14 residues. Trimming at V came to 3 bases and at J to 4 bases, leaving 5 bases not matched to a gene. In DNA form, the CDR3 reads TGTGCCAGCAGTTTCTTAGGGGGCGGCTATGGCTACACCTTC. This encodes CASSFLGGGYGYTF.

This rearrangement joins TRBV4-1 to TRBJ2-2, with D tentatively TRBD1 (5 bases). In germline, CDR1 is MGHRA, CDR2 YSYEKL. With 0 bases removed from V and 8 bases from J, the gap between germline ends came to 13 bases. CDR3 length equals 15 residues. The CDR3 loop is CASSQEGHIGGELFF. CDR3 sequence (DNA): TGCGCCAGCAGCCAAGAGGGGCACATAGGAGGGGAGCTGTTTTTT.

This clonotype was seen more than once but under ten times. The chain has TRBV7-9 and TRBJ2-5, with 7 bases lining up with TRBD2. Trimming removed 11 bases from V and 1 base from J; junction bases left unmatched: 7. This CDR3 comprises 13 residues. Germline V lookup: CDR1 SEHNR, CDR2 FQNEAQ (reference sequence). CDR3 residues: CAPGGGPQETQYF. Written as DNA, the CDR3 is TGTGCCCCGGGCGGGGGTCCCCAAGAGACCCAGTACTTC.

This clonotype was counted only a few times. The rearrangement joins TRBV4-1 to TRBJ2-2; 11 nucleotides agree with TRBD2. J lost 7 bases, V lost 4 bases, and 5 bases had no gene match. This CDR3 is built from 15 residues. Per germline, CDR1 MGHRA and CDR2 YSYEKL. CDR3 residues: CASSPTLAGGGELFF. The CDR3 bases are TGCGCCAGCAGCCCTACCCTAGCGGGAGGCGGGGAGCTGTTTTTT.

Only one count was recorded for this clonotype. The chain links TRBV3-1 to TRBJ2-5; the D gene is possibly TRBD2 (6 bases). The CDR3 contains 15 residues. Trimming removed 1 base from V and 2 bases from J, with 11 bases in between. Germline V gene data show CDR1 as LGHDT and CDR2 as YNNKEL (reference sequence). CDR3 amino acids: CASSQGRLDQETQYF. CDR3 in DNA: TGTGCCAGCAGCCAAGGGAGACTAGATCAAGAGACCCAGTACTTC.

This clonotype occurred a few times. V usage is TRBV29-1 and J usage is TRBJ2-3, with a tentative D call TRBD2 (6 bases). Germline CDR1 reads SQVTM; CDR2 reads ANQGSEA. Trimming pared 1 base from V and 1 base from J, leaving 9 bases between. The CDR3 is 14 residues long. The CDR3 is CSVEVRGRTDTQYF. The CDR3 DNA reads TGCAGCGTTGAAGTGCGGGGTCGCACAGATACGCAGTATTTT.

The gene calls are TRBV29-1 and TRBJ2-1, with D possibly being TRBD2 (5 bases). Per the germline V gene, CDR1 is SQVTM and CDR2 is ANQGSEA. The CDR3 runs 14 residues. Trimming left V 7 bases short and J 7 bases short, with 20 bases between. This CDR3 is CSGTRTGVGNEQFF. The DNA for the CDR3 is TGCAGCGGGACTCGGACCGGGGTTGGGAATGAGCAGTTCTTC.

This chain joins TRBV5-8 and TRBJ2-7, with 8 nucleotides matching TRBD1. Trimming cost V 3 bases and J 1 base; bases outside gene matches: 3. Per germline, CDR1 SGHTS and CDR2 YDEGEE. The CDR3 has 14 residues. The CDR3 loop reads CASSYRTGSYEQYF. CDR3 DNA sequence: TGTGCCAGCAGCTACCGGACAGGGTCCTACGAGCAGTACTTC.

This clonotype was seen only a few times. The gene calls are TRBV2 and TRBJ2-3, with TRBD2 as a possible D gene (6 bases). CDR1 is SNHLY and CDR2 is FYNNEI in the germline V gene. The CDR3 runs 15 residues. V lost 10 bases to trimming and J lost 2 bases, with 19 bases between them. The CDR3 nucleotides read TGTGCCACAAAGAATGGGCGGGGAGACACAGATACGCAGTATTTT. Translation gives CATKNGRGDTDTQYF.

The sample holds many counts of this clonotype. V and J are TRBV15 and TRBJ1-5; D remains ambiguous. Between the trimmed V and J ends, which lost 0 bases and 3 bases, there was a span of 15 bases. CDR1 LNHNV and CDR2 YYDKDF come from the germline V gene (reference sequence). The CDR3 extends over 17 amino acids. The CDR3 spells CATSRDQLGSPNQPQHF. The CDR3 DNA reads TGTGCCACCAGCAGAGATCAGTTAGGGAGCCCCAATCAGCCCCAGCATTTT.

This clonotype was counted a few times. Written as DNA, the CDR3 is TGTGCCAGCAGCCGAGAACCCTCCGTGGGGGTCAGGGAGACCCAGTACTTC. Amino acids: CASSREPSVGVRETQYF. The chain links TRBV9 to TRBJ2-5; D tentatively fits TRBD1 or TRBD2 (5 bases each). This CDR3 has 17 residues. Germline assignment: CDR1 SGDLS and CDR2 YYNGEE. V lost 4 bases and J 5 bases, leaving 24 bases between the germline ends. Looking up the rest from reference TRBV9 and TRBJ2-5 gives the full variable domain: DSGVTQTPKHLITATGQRVTLRCSPRSGDLSVYWYQQSLDQGLQFLIQYYNGEERAKGNILERFSAQQFPDLHSELNLSSLELGDSALYFCASSREPSVGVRETQYFGPGTRLLVL.

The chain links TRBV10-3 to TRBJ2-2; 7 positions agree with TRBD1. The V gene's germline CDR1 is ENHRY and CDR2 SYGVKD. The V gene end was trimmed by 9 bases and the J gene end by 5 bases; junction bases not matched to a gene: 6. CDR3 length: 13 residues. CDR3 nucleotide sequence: TGTGCCATGACAGGGCTTTTGACCGGGGAGCTGTTTTTT. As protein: CAMTGLLTGELFF.

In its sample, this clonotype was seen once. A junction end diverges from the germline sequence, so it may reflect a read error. The CDR3 here is CASSRFGSTYDYTF. CDR3 nucleotide sequence: TGTGCCAGCAGTCGATTCGGGTCCACCTATGACTACACCTTC. V gene TRBV7-2 combines with J gene TRBJ1-2; D is undetermined. The germline gives CDR1 SGHTA, CDR2 FQGNSA. The length of the CDR3 is 14 residues. The full variable domain, its missing parts supplied by reference TRBV7-2 and TRBJ1-2, is GAGVSQSPSNKVTEKGKDVELRCDPISGHTALYWYRQSLGQGLEFLIYFQGNSAPDKSGLPSDRFSAERTGGSVSTLTIQRTQQEDSAVYLCASSRFGSTYDYTFGSGTRLTVV.

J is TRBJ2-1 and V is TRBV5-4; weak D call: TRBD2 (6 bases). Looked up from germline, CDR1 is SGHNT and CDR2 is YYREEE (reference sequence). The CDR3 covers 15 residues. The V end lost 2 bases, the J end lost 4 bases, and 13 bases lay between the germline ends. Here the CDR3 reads CASSLKGGGYNEQFF. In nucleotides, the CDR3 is TGTGCCAGCAGCTTAAAGGGAGGAGGGTACAATGAGCAGTTCTTC.

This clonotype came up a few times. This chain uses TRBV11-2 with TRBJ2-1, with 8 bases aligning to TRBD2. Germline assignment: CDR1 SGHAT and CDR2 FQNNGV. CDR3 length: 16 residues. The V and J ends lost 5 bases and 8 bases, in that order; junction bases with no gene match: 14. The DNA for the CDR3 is TGTGCCAGCAGCATCTCCGGGACTAGGAGCCTAGATGAGCAGTTCTTC. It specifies CASSISGTRSLDEQFF.

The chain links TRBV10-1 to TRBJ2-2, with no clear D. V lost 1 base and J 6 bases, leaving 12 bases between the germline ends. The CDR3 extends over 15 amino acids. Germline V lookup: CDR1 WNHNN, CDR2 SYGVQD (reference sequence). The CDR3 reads CASSEFRNPSGELFF. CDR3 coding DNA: TGCGCCAGCAGTGAGTTCAGGAACCCTTCCGGGGAGCTGTTTTTT.

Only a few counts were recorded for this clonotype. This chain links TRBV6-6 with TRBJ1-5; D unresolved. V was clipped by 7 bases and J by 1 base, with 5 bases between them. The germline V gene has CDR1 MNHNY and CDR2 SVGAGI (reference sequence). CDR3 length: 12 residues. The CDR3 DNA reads TGTGCCAGCAAGGAGAGCAATCAGCCCCAGCATTTT. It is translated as CASKESNQPQHF.

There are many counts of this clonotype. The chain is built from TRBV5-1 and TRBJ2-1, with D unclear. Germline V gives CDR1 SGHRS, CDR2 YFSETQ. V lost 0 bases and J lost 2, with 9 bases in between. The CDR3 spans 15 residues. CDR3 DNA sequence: TGCGCCAGCAGCTTGGGCCAGGTTGCCTACAATGAGCAGTTCTTC. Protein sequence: CASSLGQVAYNEQFF.

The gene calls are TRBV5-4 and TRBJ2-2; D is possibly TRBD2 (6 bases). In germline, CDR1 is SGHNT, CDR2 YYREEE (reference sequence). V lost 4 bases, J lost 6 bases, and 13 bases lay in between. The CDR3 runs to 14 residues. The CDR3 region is CASSLTSMAGELFF. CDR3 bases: TGTGCCAGCAGCCTAACTAGCATGGCCGGGGAGCTGTTTTTT.

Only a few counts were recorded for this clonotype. DNA of the CDR3: TGTGCCAGCAGTTACTCACGGGACAGGGGTGATCAGCCCCAGCATTTT. It codes for CASSYSRDRGDQPQHF. This chain connects TRBV6-2 or TRBV6-3 to TRBJ1-5; TRBD1 matches at 10 bases. J lost 5 bases, V lost 0 bases, and 4 bases had no gene match. The germline V gene has CDR1 MNHEY and CDR2 SVGEGT. This CDR3 contains 16 residues.

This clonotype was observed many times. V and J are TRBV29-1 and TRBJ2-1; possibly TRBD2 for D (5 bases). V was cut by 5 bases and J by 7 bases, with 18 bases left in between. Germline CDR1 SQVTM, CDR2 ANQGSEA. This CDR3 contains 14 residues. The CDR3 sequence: CSVSRPPGFNEQFF. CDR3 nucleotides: TGCAGCGTTTCCCGACCCCCGGGATTTAATGAGCAGTTCTTC.

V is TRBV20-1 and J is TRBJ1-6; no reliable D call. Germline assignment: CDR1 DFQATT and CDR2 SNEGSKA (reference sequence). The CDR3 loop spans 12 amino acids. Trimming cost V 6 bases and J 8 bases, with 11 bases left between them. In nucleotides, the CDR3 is TGCAGTGCCCCGGACGGTCATTCACCCCTCCACTTT. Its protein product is CSAPDGHSPLHF.

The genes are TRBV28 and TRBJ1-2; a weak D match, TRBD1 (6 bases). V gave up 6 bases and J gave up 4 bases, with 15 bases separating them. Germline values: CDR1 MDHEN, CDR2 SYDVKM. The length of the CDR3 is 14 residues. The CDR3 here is CASRAGHRVYGYTF. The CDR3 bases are TGTGCCAGCAGGGCCGGCCACAGGGTCTATGGCTACACCTTC.